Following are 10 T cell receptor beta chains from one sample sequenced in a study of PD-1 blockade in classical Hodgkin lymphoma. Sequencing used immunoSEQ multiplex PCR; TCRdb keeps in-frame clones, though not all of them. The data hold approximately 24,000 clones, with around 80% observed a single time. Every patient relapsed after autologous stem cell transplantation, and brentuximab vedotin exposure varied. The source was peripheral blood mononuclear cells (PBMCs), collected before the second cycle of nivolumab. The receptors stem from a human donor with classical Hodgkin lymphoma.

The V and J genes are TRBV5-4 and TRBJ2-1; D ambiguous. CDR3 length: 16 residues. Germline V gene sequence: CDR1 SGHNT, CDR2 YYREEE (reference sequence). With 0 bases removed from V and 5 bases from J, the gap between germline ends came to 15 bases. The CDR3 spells CASSLGPPMSNNEQFF. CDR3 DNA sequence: TGTGCCAGCAGCTTGGGGCCTCCCATGTCTAACAATGAGCAGTTCTTC.

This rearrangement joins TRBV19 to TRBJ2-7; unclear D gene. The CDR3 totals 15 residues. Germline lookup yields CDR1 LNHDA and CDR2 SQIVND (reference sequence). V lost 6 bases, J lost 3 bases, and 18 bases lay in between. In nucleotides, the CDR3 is TGTGCCAGTAGGCTCCGGGTCGGTTCCTTCTACGAGCAGTACTTC. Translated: CASRLRVGSFYEQYF.

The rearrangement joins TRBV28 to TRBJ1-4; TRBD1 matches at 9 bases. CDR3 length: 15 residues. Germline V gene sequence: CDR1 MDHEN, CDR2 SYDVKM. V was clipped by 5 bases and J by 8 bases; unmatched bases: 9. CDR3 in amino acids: CASSPPQGAREKLFF. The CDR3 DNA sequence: TGTGCCAGCAGTCCCCCACAGGGGGCGAGGGAAAAACTGTTTTTT.

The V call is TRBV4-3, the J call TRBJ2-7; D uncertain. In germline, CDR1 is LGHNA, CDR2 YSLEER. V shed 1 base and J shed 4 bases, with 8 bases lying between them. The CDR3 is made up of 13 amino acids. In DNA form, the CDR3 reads TGCGCCAGCAGCCAAGTTGGGGATTACGAGCAGTACTTC. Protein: CASSQVGDYEQYF.

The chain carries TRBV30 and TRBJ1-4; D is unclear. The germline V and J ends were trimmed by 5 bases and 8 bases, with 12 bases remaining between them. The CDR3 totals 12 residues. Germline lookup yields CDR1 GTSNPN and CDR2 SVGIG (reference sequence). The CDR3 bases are TGTGCCTGGGGGGATTGGAGGGAAAAACTGTTTTTT. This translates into CAWGDWREKLFF.

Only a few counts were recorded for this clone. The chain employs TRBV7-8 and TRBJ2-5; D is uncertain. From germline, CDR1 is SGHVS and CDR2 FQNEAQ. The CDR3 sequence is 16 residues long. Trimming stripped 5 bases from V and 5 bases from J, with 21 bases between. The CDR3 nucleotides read TGTGCCAGCAGCCGTCCGGTACAGCCGAAAGGGGAGACCCAGTACTTC. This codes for CASSRPVQPKGETQYF. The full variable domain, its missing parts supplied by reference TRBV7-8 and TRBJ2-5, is GAGVSQSPRYKVAKRGQDVALRCDPISGHVSLFWYQQALGQGPEFLTYFQNEAQLDKSGLPSDRFFAERPEGSVSTLKIQRTQQEDSAVYLCASSRPVQPKGETQYFGPGTRLLVL.

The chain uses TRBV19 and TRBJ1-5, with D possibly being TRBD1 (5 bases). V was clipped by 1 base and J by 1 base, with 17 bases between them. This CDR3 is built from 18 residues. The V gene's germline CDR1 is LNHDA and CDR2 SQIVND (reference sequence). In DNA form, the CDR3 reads TGTGCCAGTAGTATAGGGTGGAGGGGACGACAAAGCAATCAGCCCCAGCATTTT. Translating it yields CASSIGWRGRQSNQPQHF.

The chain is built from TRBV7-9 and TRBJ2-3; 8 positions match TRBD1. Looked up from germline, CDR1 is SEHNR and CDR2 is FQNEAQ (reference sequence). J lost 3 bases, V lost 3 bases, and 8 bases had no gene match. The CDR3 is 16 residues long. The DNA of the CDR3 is TGTGCCAGCAGCTTTGGGGACAGGAGAACAACAGATACGCAGTATTTT. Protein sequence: CASSFGDRRTTDTQYF.

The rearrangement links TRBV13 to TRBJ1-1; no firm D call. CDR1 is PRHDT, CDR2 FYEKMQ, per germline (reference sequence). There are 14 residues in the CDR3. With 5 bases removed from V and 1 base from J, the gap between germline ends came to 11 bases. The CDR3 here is CASSARVKNTEAFF. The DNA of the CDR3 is TGTGCCAGCAGCGCTAGGGTGAAGAACACTGAAGCTTTCTTT.

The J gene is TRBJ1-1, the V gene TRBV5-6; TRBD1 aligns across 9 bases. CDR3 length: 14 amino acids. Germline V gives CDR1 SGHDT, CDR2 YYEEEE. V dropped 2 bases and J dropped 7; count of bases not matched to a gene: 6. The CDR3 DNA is TGTGCCAGCAGCTTCCGGACAGGGGAGGGTGAAGCTTTCTTT. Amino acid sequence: CASSFRTGEGEAFF.